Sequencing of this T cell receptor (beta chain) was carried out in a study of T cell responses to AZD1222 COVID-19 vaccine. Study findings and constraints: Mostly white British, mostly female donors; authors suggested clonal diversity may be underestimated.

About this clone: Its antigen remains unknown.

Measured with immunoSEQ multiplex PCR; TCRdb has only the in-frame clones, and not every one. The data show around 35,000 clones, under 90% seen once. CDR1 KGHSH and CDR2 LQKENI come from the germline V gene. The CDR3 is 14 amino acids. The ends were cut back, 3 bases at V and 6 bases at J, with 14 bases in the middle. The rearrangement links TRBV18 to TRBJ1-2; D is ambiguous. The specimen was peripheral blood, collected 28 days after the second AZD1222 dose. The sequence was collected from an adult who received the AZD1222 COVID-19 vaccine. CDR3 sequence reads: CASSPTNGHNGYTF. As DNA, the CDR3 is TGTGCCAGCTCACCCACAAACGGGCATAATGGCTACACCTTC.